These 20 T cell receptor beta chains were all obtained from the same sample, sequenced in a study of T cells in Graves' hyperthyroidism and ophthalmopathy. Amplified TCR beta CDR3 regions came from RNA transcripts. First-round RT-PCR with HTBI primers amplified the TCR CDR3 region. TCRdb passed the multiplex PCR reads through MiXCR, listing each CDR3 protein once. The sample shows under 400,000 distinct CDR3 sequences, around 20% of them seen only once. Material for sequencing was blood. The receptors shown here come from a woman aged 45 to 65 with Graves' hyperthyroidism.

This clonotype was recorded many times. This chain uses TRBV9 with TRBJ1-1; D may be TRBD1 (6 bases). V shed 0 bases and J shed 1 base, with 7 bases lying between them. Germline V gives CDR1 SGDLS, CDR2 YYNGEE. The length of the CDR3 is 14 residues. The CDR3 protein is CASSVVDRNTEAFF. DNA for the CDR3: TGTGCCAGCAGCGTAGTGGACAGGAACACTGAAGCTTTCTTT.

This chain joins TRBV7-9 and TRBJ1-1; a weak D match, TRBD1 (6 bases). This CDR3 contains 12 residues. V was shortened by 7 bases and J by 4 bases, with 10 bases between the two germline ends. Germline V gene data show CDR1 as SEHNR and CDR2 as FQNEAQ (reference sequence). As DNA, the CDR3 is TGTGCCAGCAACCTAGGGGGCACTGAAGCTTTCTTT. Residues: CASNLGGTEAFF.

In this sample, this clonotype turned up a few times. The chain uses TRBV5-1 and TRBJ2-3; TRBD2 aligns across 10 bases. With 6 bases clipped from V and 6 bases from J, the junction kept 4 bases outside the gene matches. The CDR3 spans 13 residues. CDR1 and CDR2 from the germline V gene are SGHRS and YFSETQ. CDR3 protein: CASNSGGGDTQYF. In DNA, the CDR3 is TGCGCCAGCAACAGCGGGGGGGGCGATACGCAGTATTTT. The entire variable domain, with the rest obtained from reference TRBV5-1 and TRBJ2-3, is as follows: KAGVTQTPRYLIKTRGQQVTLSCSPISGHRSVSWYQQTPGQGLQFLFEYFSETQRNKGNFPGRFSGRQFSNSRSEMNVSTLELGDSALYLCASNSGGGDTQYFGPGTRLTVL.

This clonotype was recorded at least ten times. This chain joins TRBV14 and TRBJ2-2; unclear D gene. CDR1 and CDR2 (germline): SGHDN, FVKESK. This CDR3 is built from 16 residues. V was clipped by 1 base and J by 4 bases, with 13 bases between them. CDR3 residues: CASSQGTAPSTGELFF. CDR3 in DNA: TGTGCCAGCAGCCAAGGGACGGCCCCTAGCACCGGGGAGCTGTTTTTT.

Only a few counts were recorded for this clonotype. This chain joins TRBV7-2 and TRBJ1-3; D is uncertain. Germline values: CDR1 SGHTA, CDR2 FQGNSA. Trimming left V 1 base short and J 0 bases short, with 7 bases between. CDR3 size: 15 residues. The CDR3 loop is CASSLVLDSGNTIYF. In nucleotides, the CDR3 is TGTGCCAGCAGCTTAGTGCTCGACTCTGGAAACACCATATATTTT. Full variable domain (outside the CDR3, taken from reference TRBV7-2 and TRBJ1-3): GAGVSQSPSNKVTEKGKDVELRCDPISGHTALYWYRQSLGQGLEFLIYFQGNSAPDKSGLPSDRFSAERTGGSVSTLTIQRTQQEDSAVYLCASSLVLDSGNTIYFGEGSWLTVV.

About this clonotype itself: This clone may be a read error of a much larger clone one base away. This chain connects TRBV5-1 to TRBJ1-5; the D gene is possibly TRBD1 (6 bases). Germline V gene lookup returns CDR1 SGHRS and CDR2 YFSETQ. CDR3 length equals 15 residues. CDR3 bases: TGCACCAGCAGCTTGGCAGGGGATAACAATCAGCCCCAGCATTTT. It encodes CTSSLAGDNNQPQHF.

Comment on this clonotype: This sequence may be a read error, since a much larger clone differs from it by one base. The chain carries TRBV20-1 and TRBJ2-3, with D possibly matching TRBD1 (5 bases). Trimming removed 6 bases from V and 2 bases from J, with 15 bases in between. The germline V gene has CDR1 DFQATT and CDR2 SNEGSKA (reference sequence). This CDR3 contains 14 residues. CDR3 amino acids: CSAREGTVTDTQYF. DNA of the CDR3: TGCAGTGCCAGGGAAGGTACGGTCACAGATACGCAGTATTTT.

The CDR3 reads CASSRYTGTGGYEQYF. CDR3 in DNA: TGTGCCAGCAGCAGATATACCGGGACAGGGGGCTACGAGCAGTACTTC. The rearrangement links TRBV7-9 to TRBJ2-7, with 11 bases that match TRBD1. CDR1 SEHNR and CDR2 FQNEAQ come from the germline V gene (reference sequence). The CDR3 extends over 16 amino acids. J was trimmed by 3 bases and V by 5 bases; bases with no gene match: 9.

This clonotype has only a few counts. V gene TRBV7-9 combines with J gene TRBJ1-2; D possibly corresponds to TRBD1 (5 bases). V was clipped by 5 bases and J by 5 bases, with 21 bases between them. The CDR3 covers 16 residues. Germline CDR1 SEHNR, CDR2 FQNEAQ (reference sequence). CDR3 bases: TGTGCCAGCAGCCTCAATTTACAGGATGATAGTTATGGCTACACCTTC. Translating gives CASSLNLQDDSYGYTF.

This clonotype has ten or more counts. This sequence joins TRBV3-1 and TRBJ2-7; unclear D gene. V shed 1 base and J shed 6 bases, with 7 bases lying between them. Germline V gene sequence: CDR1 LGHDT, CDR2 YNNKEL (reference sequence). This CDR3 is built from 12 residues. CDR3 nucleotide sequence: TGTGCCAGCAGCCAAGTATATACCGAGCAGTACTTC. Protein: CASSQVYTEQYF.

This sequence joins TRBV7-9 and TRBJ1-3; TRBD1 is a possible D gene (5 bases). V was clipped by 5 bases and J by 3 bases, with 11 bases between them. CDR1 and CDR2 from the germline V gene are SEHNR and FQNEAQ (reference sequence). The CDR3 loop spans 14 amino acids. CDR3 DNA: TGTGCCAGCAGCAAAGGGGAGGGTGGAAACACCATATATTTT. Residues: CASSKGEGGNTIYF.

This sequence joins TRBV18 and TRBJ2-5, with 7 nucleotides matching TRBD1. The germline V gene encodes CDR1 KGHSH and CDR2 LQKENI. The V gene end was trimmed by 5 bases and the J gene end by 5 bases; junction bases not matched to a gene: 8. There are 14 residues in the CDR3. This chain's CDR3 is CASSAEQGKETQYF. DNA for the CDR3: TGTGCCAGCTCAGCGGAACAGGGGAAGGAGACCCAGTACTTC.

Concerning this clonotype itself: The conserved final phenylalanine or tryptophan is absent from the CDR3, which likely points to a read error. V gene TRBV12-3 or TRBV12-4 combines with J gene TRBJ2-6; D not resolved. The CDR3 runs to 13 residues. V was clipped by 7 bases and J by 2 bases, with 6 bases between them. For the CDR3, the DNA is TGTGCCAGCACCCCCCCTGGGGCCAACGTCCTGACTTCC. Translated: CASTPPGANVLTS.

This clonotype was counted many times. The V gene is TRBV18, the J gene TRBJ1-1, with D possibly being TRBD1 (6 bases). CDR3 length equals 12 residues. The germline CDR1 and CDR2 sequences are KGHSH and LQKENI. Trimming took 1 base from V and 10 from J, leaving 10 bases between them. In DNA form, the CDR3 reads TGTGCCAGCTCACCACAACGAGGGGGAGCTTTCTTT. Translated, it gives CASSPQRGGAFF. Using reference TRBV18 and TRBJ1-1 for the parts outside the CDR3, the full variable domain is NAGVMQNPRHLVRRRGQEARLRCSPMKGHSHVYWYRQLPEEGLKFMVYLQKENIIDESGMPKERFSAEFPKEGPSILRIQQVVRGDSAAYFCASSPQRGGAFFGQGTRLTVV.

This clonotype appeared many times. The chain has TRBV20-1 and TRBJ1-2, with a weak D call TRBD1 (5 bases). Germline CDR1 is DFQATT and CDR2 is SNEGSKA (reference sequence). The V end lost 1 base, the J end lost 9 bases, and 9 bases lay between the germline ends. CDR3 length equals 11 residues. The CDR3 loop reads CSARGGASYTF. Here the CDR3 DNA reads TGCAGTGCTAGAGGAGGGGCAAGCTACACCTTC.

This clonotype was detected ten times or more. The chain combines TRBV20-1 with TRBJ1-2; D is unresolved. The CDR3 is made up of 14 amino acids. In germline, CDR1 is DFQATT, CDR2 SNEGSKA (reference sequence). V shed 6 bases and J shed 8 bases, with 22 bases lying between them. The CDR3 DNA follows: TGCAGTGCCCCAACGTCGGTAGGACTCGGGGGCTACACCTTC. Translated: CSAPTSVGLGGYTF.

Many counts were recorded for this clonotype. The chain employs TRBV2 and TRBJ2-2; D uncertain. Trimming removed 6 bases at V and 4 bases at J, with 12 bases between. The CDR3 runs to 14 residues. Germline V gene sequence: CDR1 SNHLY, CDR2 FYNNEI. The DNA for the CDR3 is TGTGCCAGCAGACGACCCATGGCCACCGGGGAGCTGTTTTTT. Encoded protein: CASRRPMATGELFF.

In its sample, this clonotype was seen many times. The V call is TRBV10-3, the J call TRBJ2-7, with no clear D. Deletions cut 6 bases from V and 0 bases from J, with 6 bases between. CDR3 size: 12 residues. Germline assignment: CDR1 ENHRY and CDR2 SYGVKD. In nucleotides, the CDR3 is TGTGCCATCAGCCCGTCCTCCTACGAGCAGTACTTC. Protein sequence: CAISPSSYEQYF.

This clonotype was detected only a few times. The rearrangement uses TRBV9 and TRBJ1-4; 9 nucleotides line up with TRBD1. CDR1 and CDR2 from the germline V gene are SGDLS and YYNGEE. The junction had 8 bases not matched to a gene; V was cut back by 3 bases and J by 5 bases. This CDR3 spans 16 amino acids. The CDR3 region has the DNA TGTGCCAGCAGCGAGAGCCGACAGGGGGAAAATGAAAAACTGTTTTTT. Protein: CASSESRQGENEKLFF. Looking up the rest from reference TRBV9 and TRBJ1-4 gives the full variable domain: DSGVTQTPKHLITATGQRVTLRCSPRSGDLSVYWYQQSLDQGLQFLIQYYNGEERAKGNILERFSAQQFPDLHSELNLSSLELGDSALYFCASSESRQGENEKLFFGSGTQLSVL.

The table lists this clonotype with a few counts. A read error may be the cause here, since a much bigger clone is one base away. The chain employs TRBV9 and TRBJ2-3, with D perhaps matching TRBD1 (6 bases). V was pared by 2 bases and J by 7 bases, with 14 bases between. This CDR3 contains 14 residues. Germline CDR1 is SGDLS and CDR2 is YYNGEE. The CDR3 region has the DNA TGTGCCAGCAGCGTTAAGGGGGTTCCATATACGCAGTATTTT. Amino acid sequence: CASSVKGVPYTQYF.